Presented here are 31 T cell receptor beta chains from one specimen sequenced in a study of blood T cells in healthy people across ages. A second PCR, run for roughly 6 to 11 cycles, used a sample-barcoded 5' primer plus a J-beta primer mix. TCRdb re-derived calls from the 5' RACE reads in MiXCR, one entry per CDR3 protein. The repertoire holds approximately 800,000 distinct CDR3 sequences, with roughly three fifths as singletons. The specimen sequenced was blood. These receptor sequences come from a man between 35 and 55 years old in good health.

The J gene is TRBJ2-5, the V gene TRBV24-1; D unresolved. The CDR3 totals 12 residues. The V gene lost 3 bases and the J gene lost 1 base, with 2 bases spanning the gap. Germline assignment: CDR1 KGHDR and CDR2 SFDVKD. The CDR3 region is CATSDPQETQYF. The CDR3 DNA reads as TGTGCCACCAGTGATCCCCAAGAGACCCAGTACTTC.

This clonotype was detected a few times. The chain uses TRBV11-3 and TRBJ2-5; 7 positions agree with TRBD1. The better agreement between TRBJ2-7 and the DNA end casts doubt on the J call. The CDR3 extends over 15 amino acids. Per germline, CDR1 SGHNT and CDR2 YENEEA. The CDR3 nucleotides read TGTGCCAGCGATAAAGGGGGCTATGCCCCCTACGAGCAGTACTTC. Amino acid sequence: CASDKGGYAPYEQYF.

CDR3 DNA sequence: TGTGCCAGCAGTCTTTCCTTAGCGGGAGGAGTCGTGGATACGCAGTATTTT. This codes for CASSLSLAGGVVDTQYF. The V and J genes are TRBV6-2 or TRBV6-3 and TRBJ2-3; TRBD2 agrees at 10 bases. Germline V CDR1 and CDR2: MNHEY, SVGEGT. The V gene end was trimmed by 5 bases and the J gene end by 6 bases; junction bases not matched to a gene: 14. The length of the CDR3 is 17 residues.

This rearrangement joins TRBV9 to TRBJ1-2; 10 bases line up with TRBD1. J gave up 5 bases and V 4 bases, and 5 bases lay outside the gene matches. Germline V gene lookup returns CDR1 SGDLS and CDR2 YYNGEE. The CDR3 contains 14 residues. The CDR3 protein is CASSPRQGAYGYTF. The CDR3 DNA reads as TGTGCCAGCAGCCCGCGACAGGGGGCATATGGCTACACCTTC.

V usage is TRBV4-2 and J usage is TRBJ2-1; 10 nucleotides agree with TRBD2. Germline trimming cut 1 base from V and 8 bases from J; bases unmatched to any gene: 8. Germline V lookup: CDR1 LGHNA, CDR2 YNFKEQ. CDR3 length: 16 amino acids. CDR3 nucleotides: TGTGCCAGCAGCCAAGCGGGACGAGCGGGAGGGGATGAGCAGTTCTTC. Translation: CASSQAGRAGGDEQFF.

The genes are TRBV27 and TRBJ2-7; 12 bases fit TRBD2. Unmatched junction bases numbered 3, after V lost 10 bases and J lost 5 bases. The CDR3 has 12 residues. Looked up from germline, CDR1 is MNHEY and CDR2 is SMNVEV (reference sequence). The CDR3 sequence is CATRTSGNEQYF. CDR3 nucleotides: TGTGCCACCCGGACTAGCGGGAACGAGCAGTACTTC.

V is TRBV5-1 and J is TRBJ2-5, with TRBD2 matching over 7 bases. This CDR3 is built from 14 residues. V lost 3 bases, J lost 5 bases, and 7 bases stayed unmatched. CDR1 is SGHRS and CDR2 is YFSETQ in the germline V gene. The CDR3 DNA sequence: TGCGCCAGCAGCTCCTCCGGGGGGATGGAGACCCAGTACTTC. Its protein is CASSSSGGMETQYF.

The chain has TRBV28 and TRBJ1-2; no reliable D call. Trimming stripped 8 bases from V and 5 bases from J, with 18 bases between. The germline CDR1 and CDR2 sequences are MDHEN and SYDVKM. The CDR3 runs 14 residues. The CDR3 sequence is CASSLRSFRYGYTF. In DNA form, the CDR3 reads TGTGCCAGCTCACTGAGGAGCTTCCGTTATGGCTACACCTTC.

The chain carries TRBV6-1 and TRBJ2-1; 7 bases map to TRBD2. CDR1 is MNHNS and CDR2 is SASEGT in the germline V gene. The CDR3 length is 14 residues. After removal of 8 bases from V and 8 bases from J, the junction contained 12 bases not matched to a gene. In nucleotides, the CDR3 is TGTGCCAGCCAACGGGAGGCCGCCTGGTATGAGCAGTTCTTC. Its translation: CASQREAAWYEQFF.

The genes are TRBV28 and TRBJ2-7; D is possibly TRBD2 (6 bases). Trimming left V 3 bases short and J 4 bases short, with 13 bases between. This CDR3 is 14 amino acids long. Germline CDR1 MDHEN, CDR2 SYDVKM. The CDR3 DNA sequence: TGTGCCAGCAGTTTTCTTCAGGAGGGTTACGAGCAGTACTTC. This sequence encodes CASSFLQEGYEQYF.

This chain joins TRBV7-8 and TRBJ2-5; possibly TRBD2 for D (6 bases). Deletions cut 5 bases from V and 1 base from J, with 14 bases between. The CDR3 has 15 amino acids. Germline V lookup: CDR1 SGHVS, CDR2 FQNEAQ. The CDR3 is CASSPERVVQETQYF. In DNA, the CDR3 is TGTGCCAGCAGCCCAGAGCGGGTGGTCCAAGAGACCCAGTACTTC.

This clonotype was counted between two and nine times. The chain uses TRBV7-2 and TRBJ1-5; D is unresolved. The ends were cut back, 0 bases at V and 1 base at J, with 4 bases in the middle. CDR3 size: 14 residues. The germline CDR1 and CDR2 sequences are SGHTA and FQGNSA. This CDR3 reads CASSLAPSNQPQHF. The DNA of the CDR3 is TGTGCCAGCAGCTTAGCGCCCAGCAATCAGCCCCAGCATTTT.

This clonotype showed up just a few times. The V gene is TRBV28, the J gene TRBJ2-7; D is possibly TRBD2 (6 bases). Trimming stripped 7 bases from V and 2 bases from J, with 18 bases between. The length of the CDR3 is 15 residues. CDR1 and CDR2 (germline): MDHEN, SYDVKM. CDR3 DNA sequence: TGTGCCAGCACCCCGGGGGAAGGGGCAACCTACGAGCAGTACTTC. Its translation is CASTPGEGATYEQYF.

V and J are TRBV7-9 and TRBJ2-7; 7 nucleotides match TRBD2. Germline V gene lookup returns CDR1 SEHNR and CDR2 FQNEAQ (reference sequence). CDR3 length: 14 residues. V shed 6 bases, J shed 5 bases, and the junction held 10 bases outside the gene matches. CDR3 residues: CASRRPGGTDEQYF. The CDR3 bases are TGTGCCAGCAGGCGGCCGGGGGGAACCGACGAGCAGTACTTC.

In its sample, this clonotype was seen a few times. The gene calls are TRBV10-3 and TRBJ2-7; no clear D. This CDR3 region has 11 residues. CDR1 and CDR2 from the germline V gene are ENHRY and SYGVKD. V was trimmed by 3 bases and J by 3 bases, leaving 3 bases between them. The CDR3, as DNA: TGTGCCATCAGTGAAGACTACGAGCAGTACTTC. Amino acid sequence: CAISEDYEQYF.

This clonotype has a count of ten or more. The chain links TRBV28 to TRBJ1-2; no clear D gene. This CDR3 has 14 amino acids. V lost 2 bases and J lost 5, with 12 bases in between. Germline CDR1 is MDHEN and CDR2 is SYDVKM. This CDR3 is CASSLPDGRYGYTF. CDR3 bases: TGTGCCAGCAGTTTACCCGACGGGCGGTATGGCTACACCTTC.

This clonotype has more than one count but fewer than ten. The chain couples TRBV7-2 to TRBJ2-5, with D possibly being TRBD1 (8 bases). CDR1 and CDR2 from the germline V gene are SGHTA and FQGNSA. CDR3 size: 15 residues. Trimming cost V 5 bases and J 4 bases, with 17 bases left between them. The CDR3 DNA reads TGTGCCAGCAGCCGAGACAGGGGAGGGTCAGAGACCCAGTACTTC. It encodes CASSRDRGGSETQYF.

This clonotype was detected a few times. This chain joins TRBV5-6 and TRBJ2-2; D gene ambiguous. V lost 4 bases and J 6 bases, leaving 10 bases between the germline ends. Germline loops: CDR1 SGHDT, CDR2 YYEEEE. The CDR3 is 13 amino acids. The CDR3 protein is CASSPVGSGELFF. In DNA, the CDR3 is TGTGCCAGCAGCCCGGTCGGTTCCGGGGAGCTGTTTTTT.

J is TRBJ1-2 and V is TRBV3-1; 9 bases line up with TRBD1. This CDR3 contains 16 residues. Germline lookup yields CDR1 LGHDT and CDR2 YNNKEL (reference sequence). Trimming cost V 2 bases and J 6 bases; bases outside gene matches: 10. CDR3 amino acids: CASSQQRGQGFHGYTF. The DNA for the CDR3 is TGTGCCAGCAGCCAACAAAGAGGACAGGGGTTCCATGGCTACACCTTC.

Of note for this clonotype: Germline and junction disagree at one end, which may indicate a read error. The CDR3 region is CASSLGQGYNEQFF. In DNA, the CDR3 is TGTGCCAGCAGTTTGGGCCAGGGATACAATGAGCAGTTCTTC. The J gene is TRBJ2-1, the V gene TRBV5-1, with TRBD1 as a possible D gene (5 bases). The CDR3 contains 14 residues. The V gene's germline CDR1 is SGHRS and CDR2 YFSETQ.

V is TRBV9 and J is TRBJ2-7, with D unclear. This CDR3 has 14 amino acids. The V gene's germline CDR1 is SGDLS and CDR2 YYNGEE. The V and J ends lost 4 bases and 7 bases respectively, with 18 bases between them. The CDR3 sequence: CASSMRGGPSEQYF. In nucleotides, the CDR3 is TGTGCCAGCAGCATGCGTGGCGGCCCATCGGAGCAGTACTTC. The complete variable domain, with remaining parts taken from reference TRBV9 and TRBJ2-7, reads DSGVTQTPKHLITATGQRVTLRCSPRSGDLSVYWYQQSLDQGLQFLIQYYNGEERAKGNILERFSAQQFPDLHSELNLSSLELGDSALYFCASSMRGGPSEQYFGPGTRLTVT.

The chain combines TRBV6-5 with TRBJ1-1, with D hard to call. V lost 0 bases, J lost 1 base, and 6 bases lay in between. The germline gives CDR1 MNHEY, CDR2 SVGAGI. This CDR3 spans 14 amino acids. The CDR3 nucleotides read TGTGCCAGCAGTTACTCACCGAGGAACACTGAAGCTTTCTTT. Its protein product is CASSYSPRNTEAFF.

In its sample, this clonotype was seen once. The rearrangement links TRBV27 to TRBJ2-3; 7 positions agree with TRBD1. Germline V gene sequence: CDR1 MNHEY, CDR2 SMNVEV (reference sequence). The CDR3 consists of 17 residues. V lost 5 bases and J lost 1; bases outside the gene matches: 12. Here the CDR3 reads CASSPTRTGQGTDTQYF. The DNA for the CDR3 is TGTGCCAGCAGTCCGACAAGGACAGGACAGGGCACAGATACGCAGTATTTT.

This rearrangement joins TRBV20-1 to TRBJ2-7, with 7 bases fitting TRBD1. The junction had 10 bases not matched to a gene; V was cut back by 0 bases and J by 2 bases. The germline gives CDR1 DFQATT, CDR2 SNEGSKA (reference sequence). The CDR3 runs 16 residues. The CDR3: CSARDGSTGTAYEQYF. The CDR3 nucleotides are TGCAGTGCTAGAGATGGATCGACCGGGACAGCCTACGAGCAGTACTTC.

The chain is built from TRBV2 and TRBJ2-5; 9 positions agree with TRBD2. J gave up 3 bases and V 6 bases, and 11 bases lay outside the gene matches. Germline values: CDR1 SNHLY, CDR2 FYNNEI. The CDR3 runs to 16 residues. CDR3 loop: CASSVNSGSGEETQYF. The CDR3, as DNA: TGTGCCAGCAGCGTAAATAGCGGGAGTGGAGAAGAGACCCAGTACTTC.

V gene TRBV6-1 combines with J gene TRBJ2-7; a possible D gene is TRBD2 (6 bases). Germline V lookup: CDR1 MNHNS, CDR2 SASEGT. V lost 7 bases and J lost 6, with 22 bases in between. This CDR3 contains 15 residues. The DNA for the CDR3 is TGTGCCAGCATTAAGGGAGGAGCGGAGGGGAGCGAGCAGTACTTC. This sequence encodes CASIKGGAEGSEQYF.

The V gene is TRBV3-1, the J gene TRBJ1-2; D uncertain. The CDR3 is made up of 15 amino acids. In germline, CDR1 is LGHDT, CDR2 YNNKEL (reference sequence). V was shortened by 0 bases and J by 8 bases, with 16 bases between the two germline ends. The CDR3 DNA sequence: TGTGCCAGCAGCCAAGACGCGGCCCGACGGAGCGGCTACACCTTC. It encodes CASSQDAARRSGYTF.

This rearrangement joins TRBV3-1 to TRBJ2-7, with TRBD2 matching 8 bases. The CDR3 has 15 amino acids. V lost 2 bases and J lost 4; bases outside the gene matches: 7. Germline V gives CDR1 LGHDT, CDR2 YNNKEL (reference sequence). The DNA for the CDR3 is TGTGCCAGCAGCCAATTTGCGGGAGGCGCGTACGAGCAGTACTTC. Translation: CASSQFAGGAYEQYF.

Note on this clonotype: A read error is likely, as this CDR3 ends without the conserved phenylalanine or tryptophan. The V and J genes are TRBV20-1 and TRBJ2-3, with 9 positions matching TRBD2. In germline, CDR1 is DFQATT, CDR2 SNEGSKA (reference sequence). The V and J ends lost 5 bases and 2 bases, in that order; junction bases with no gene match: 8. The CDR3 runs to 15 residues. The CDR3, as DNA: TGCAGTGCTCAACATCTAGCGGGGAACACAGATACGCAGTATCTT. Its translation: CSAQHLAGNTDTQYL.

The rearrangement joins TRBV7-3 to TRBJ1-2; D is unresolved. Germline values: CDR1 SGHTA, CDR2 FQGTGA. V was shortened by 5 bases and J by 2 bases, with 9 bases between the two germline ends. The CDR3 length is 13 residues. CDR3 in DNA: TGTGCCAGCAGCCCCGGGAGGAACTATGGCTACACCTTC. Translating gives CASSPGRNYGYTF.

The genes are TRBV20-1 and TRBJ2-5, with 11 bases lining up with TRBD2. Looked up from germline, CDR1 is DFQATT and CDR2 is SNEGSKA (reference sequence). The V segment lost 3 bases and the J segment 5 bases; nucleotides outside the gene matches: 5. This CDR3 comprises 14 residues. This CDR3 reads CSASSGGVGETQYF. Written as DNA, the CDR3 is TGCAGTGCTAGTAGCGGGGGGGTCGGGGAGACCCAGTACTTC.